The 26 T cell receptor beta chains given below trace back to one sample, sequenced in a study of blood T cell repertoires in COVID-19 (dated by TCRdb to 2019 to 2021). Library creation used the immunoSEQ multiplex PCR assay. Held by TCRdb, this immuneACCESS table contains in-frame sequences only and omits some clones. Under half of the omission traces to an unresolved V gene where checked; the cause of the rest is unknown. The sample table holds fewer than 250,000 clones, of which about 90% were seen once. 10% to 13% of the sample is in the top ten clones. Sequences were obtained from PBMCs or T cells enriched from blood (not recorded which). The receptors shown here come from a man aged 25-45 years who had recovered from COVID-19.

V is TRBV6-5 and J is TRBJ2-5; D is perhaps TRBD1 (5 bases). Trimming pared 6 bases from V and 7 bases from J, leaving 18 bases between. The CDR3 is made up of 14 amino acids. The germline V gene encodes CDR1 MNHEY and CDR2 SVGAGI. CDR3 sequence reads: CASRDPRAVWTQYF. DNA of the CDR3: TGTGCCAGCAGAGACCCCAGGGCAGTTTGGACCCAGTACTTC.

A word on this clone: An end of the junction does not agree with germline; a read error may underlie this. The V gene is TRBV7-2, the J gene TRBJ2-3; 9 nucleotides align to TRBD2. The CDR3 has 15 amino acids. Germline V gives CDR1 SGHTA, CDR2 FQGNSA. The CDR3 DNA reads TGTGCCAGCAGCTTAGGAGGCGGGGGGGCACCCCCCATGAATTTT. Translated: CASSLGGGGAPPMNF.

This chain connects TRBV11-2 to TRBJ2-5, with 14 bases aligning to TRBD2. The germline V gene has CDR1 SGHAT and CDR2 FQNNGV. V trimming: 5 bases; J trimming: 0 bases; junction bases outside the gene matches: 11. The CDR3 loop spans 19 amino acids. The CDR3 DNA is TGTGCCAGCAGCGCCCGGGGACTAGCGGGGGATGAATACCAAGAGACCCAGTACTTC. Translated: CASSARGLAGDEYQETQYF.

The chain employs TRBV6-5 and TRBJ2-7, with D possibly TRBD2 on 6 matching bases. V dropped 7 bases and J dropped 3 bases, with 13 bases sitting between them. Germline lookup yields CDR1 MNHEY and CDR2 SVGAGI. The CDR3 contains 13 residues. The DNA for the CDR3 is TGTGCCAGCAAACCGGGACTCGACTACGAGCAGTACTTC. It encodes CASKPGLDYEQYF.

This chain joins TRBV5-8 and TRBJ2-3, with 9 bases identical to TRBD2. CDR1 and CDR2 from the germline V gene are SGHTS and YDEGEE. The J segment lost 9 bases and the V segment lost 4 bases, leaving 9 bases of the junction unmatched. This CDR3 has 14 residues. The DNA of the CDR3 is TGTGCCAGCAGCCTAAGGACTAGCGAAAGAACGCAGTATTTT. It specifies CASSLRTSERTQYF.

The chain couples TRBV5-6 to TRBJ1-2, with unresolved D. The V end lost 1 base, the J end lost 4 bases, and 5 bases lay between the germline ends. The germline V gene encodes CDR1 SGHDT and CDR2 YYEEEE. This CDR3 comprises 12 residues. The CDR3 reads CASSLMAYGYTF. The CDR3 nucleotides are TGTGCCAGCAGCTTGATGGCCTATGGCTACACCTTC.

This chain's CDR3 is CASSMQGSFGANTEAFF. CDR3 nucleotide sequence: TGTGCCAGTAGTATGCAGGGGTCCTTTGGGGCGAACACTGAAGCTTTCTTT. The chain couples TRBV19 to TRBJ1-1, with D possibly being TRBD1 (6 bases). Trimming pared 3 bases from V and 1 base from J, leaving 18 bases between. The CDR3 is made up of 17 amino acids. Germline V lookup: CDR1 LNHDA, CDR2 SQIVND (reference sequence).

The chain uses TRBV2 and TRBJ1-4; D unresolved. This CDR3 region has 13 residues. The germline V and J ends were trimmed by 7 bases and 6 bases, with 12 bases remaining between them. Germline lookup yields CDR1 SNHLY and CDR2 FYNNEI. This CDR3 reads CASKEGSYEKLFF. Here the CDR3 DNA reads TGTGCCAGCAAGGAGGGTTCGTATGAAAAACTGTTTTTT.

V is TRBV4-2 and J is TRBJ2-1, with TRBD2 matching 7 bases. J lost 8 bases, V lost 5 bases, and 12 bases had no gene match. CDR3 length equals 15 residues. Germline CDR1 is LGHNA and CDR2 is YNFKEQ. The CDR3 here is CASSKEEAGVDEQFF. In nucleotides, the CDR3 is TGTGCCAGCAGCAAGGAGGAGGCGGGGGTGGATGAGCAGTTCTTC.

This rearrangement joins TRBV5-4 to TRBJ1-4; maybe TRBD1 (5 bases). CDR1 and CDR2 (germline): SGHNT, YYREEE (reference sequence). The CDR3 extends over 15 amino acids. The germline V and J ends were trimmed by 0 bases and 4 bases, with 10 bases remaining between them. CDR3 region: CASSLDQGSNEKLFF. The DNA for the CDR3 is TGTGCCAGCAGCTTGGATCAGGGAAGTAATGAAAAACTGTTTTTT.

The rearrangement uses TRBV7-2 and TRBJ2-2; the D is unclear. The CDR3 runs to 15 residues. V was trimmed by 3 bases and J by 6 bases, leaving 14 bases between them. Germline V gene sequence: CDR1 SGHTA, CDR2 FQGNSA. In DNA form, the CDR3 reads TGTGCCAGCAGCTTGTCGCTAGGTATGGCCGGGGAGCTGTTTTTT. It codes for CASSLSLGMAGELFF.

The chain has TRBV5-1 and TRBJ1-1, with 8 bases that match TRBD1. This CDR3 contains 14 residues. Trimming at V came to 2 bases and at J to 4 bases, leaving 4 bases not matched to a gene. Germline V CDR1 and CDR2: SGHRS, YFSETQ. The CDR3 is CASSLNTGGTEAFF. The CDR3 bases are TGCGCCAGCAGCTTAAATACAGGGGGCACTGAAGCTTTCTTT.

This sequence joins TRBV18 and TRBJ2-1; perhaps TRBD2 as D (7 bases). The CDR3 has 15 amino acids. CDR1 KGHSH and CDR2 LQKENI come from the germline V gene. Trimming took 6 bases from V and 5 from J, leaving 17 bases between them. The CDR3 region has the DNA TGTGCCAGCTCCCCCGAGGGGGGGCCCAACAATGAGCAGTTCTTC. Protein sequence: CASSPEGGPNNEQFF. The whole variable domain, filled in from reference TRBV18 and TRBJ2-1, reads NAGVMQNPRHLVRRRGQEARLRCSPMKGHSHVYWYRQLPEEGLKFMVYLQKENIIDESGMPKERFSAEFPKEGPSILRIQQVVRGDSAAYFCASSPEGGPNNEQFFGPGTRLTVL.

This clone turned up a few times. The CDR3 DNA follows: TGTGCCAGCAGCTTAGACGGGGCAGGGGCAGTAAACACCATATATTTT. Its translation: CASSLDGAGAVNTIYF. The genes are TRBV7-2 and TRBJ1-3; D possibly corresponds to TRBD1 (6 bases). The CDR3 spans 16 residues. Germline lookup yields CDR1 SGHTA and CDR2 FQGNSA. V lost 1 base and J lost 6, with 16 bases in between.

V and J are TRBV12-3 or TRBV12-4 and TRBJ1-5; D ambiguous. The V and J ends lost 2 bases and 6 bases respectively, with 5 bases between them. CDR3 length equals 12 residues. The CDR3 coding sequence is TGTGCCAGCAGTTTATTGGCTCAGCCCCAGCATTTT. Protein product: CASSLLAQPQHF.

The chain has TRBV15 and TRBJ2-5; D is possibly TRBD2 (6 bases). Germline values: CDR1 LNHNV, CDR2 YYDKDF (reference sequence). V was shortened by 4 bases and J by 4 bases, with 13 bases between the two germline ends. The CDR3 runs to 14 residues. The DNA of the CDR3 is TGTGCCACCAGCAAGAGGAGGGACGGAGAGACCCAGTACTTC. Translating gives CATSKRRDGETQYF.

A word on this clone: Other DNA variants within this sample encode the same CDR3. The DNA of the CDR3 is TGTGCCAGCAGCTTAGCCGGAGGGGCCGGGGAGCTGTTTTTT. Protein sequence: CASSLAGGAGELFF. This chain joins TRBV7-2 and TRBJ2-2; possibly TRBD2 for D (6 bases). The CDR3 sequence is 14 residues long. Trimming stripped 0 bases from V and 6 bases from J, with 8 bases between. Per germline, CDR1 SGHTA and CDR2 FQGNSA.

V and J are TRBV2 and TRBJ1-2, with TRBD1 as a possible D gene (6 bases). Trimming took 4 bases from V and 0 from J, leaving 9 bases between them. Germline V lookup: CDR1 SNHLY, CDR2 FYNNEI. The CDR3 is made up of 14 amino acids. The CDR3 sequence is CASSAQGSNYGYTF. The DNA for the CDR3 is TGTGCCAGCAGTGCACAGGGCTCTAACTATGGCTACACCTTC.

The chain uses TRBV5-1 and TRBJ1-3; TRBD1 matches at 7 bases. Germline CDR1 reads SGHRS; CDR2 reads YFSETQ. The V and J ends lost 1 base and 3 bases, in that order; junction bases with no gene match: 4. The CDR3 sequence is 15 residues long. CDR3 sequence reads: CASSLSTGDGNTIYF. CDR3 in DNA: TGCGCCAGCAGCTTGAGTACAGGGGATGGAAACACCATATATTTT.

V is TRBV20-1 and J is TRBJ1-1; D call uncertain. The CDR3 runs 14 residues. V gave up 3 bases and J gave up 4 bases, with 15 bases separating them. Germline-derived CDR1 and CDR2 are DFQATT and SNEGSKA (reference sequence). The CDR3 nucleotides are TGCAGTGCTAGTGGTCGGGGTTGGGTCACTGAAGCTTTCTTT. Residues: CSASGRGWVTEAFF.

As to this clone: The junction and the germline gene differ at one end; a read error may be behind it. The chain employs TRBV5-6 and TRBJ2-5, with 12 nucleotides matching TRBD2. Germline CDR1 and CDR2: SGHDT and YYEEEE. The CDR3 is 16 amino acids. In DNA, the CDR3 is TGTGCCAGCAGATTGGGACTAGCGGGCCTACAAGAGACCCAGTACTTC. Its protein product is CASRLGLAGLQETQYF.

The chain carries TRBV27 and TRBJ2-3; D may be TRBD1 (5 bases). The germline gives CDR1 MNHEY, CDR2 SMNVEV (reference sequence). The CDR3 covers 16 residues. V was cut by 5 bases and J by 2 bases, with 17 bases left in between. Here the CDR3 reads CASSAYLGRNTDTQYF. The CDR3 coding sequence is TGTGCCAGCAGTGCTTACTTGGGGCGGAACACAGATACGCAGTATTTT.

CDR3 residues: CASSQYGGGGAFF. The CDR3 bases are TGTGCCAGCAGCCAATATGGGGGGGGAGGCGCTTTCTTT. The chain recombines TRBV16 with TRBJ1-1; perhaps TRBD1 as D (5 bases). CDR1 and CDR2 from the germline V gene are KGHSY and FQNENV. The CDR3 length is 13 residues. V lost 1 base and J 11 bases, leaving 14 bases between the germline ends.

The gene calls are TRBV30 and TRBJ2-1; no firm D call. Germline V gives CDR1 GTSNPN, CDR2 SVGIG (reference sequence). The CDR3 has 17 residues. V gave up 4 bases and J gave up 2 bases, with 21 bases separating them. CDR3 DNA: TGTGCCTGGACCTCCGGGTCGGTCCGGAGAGCCTACAATGAGCAGTTCTTC. It specifies CAWTSGSVRRAYNEQFF.

Here the CDR3 reads CASRLAGGPSYEQYF. CDR3 nucleotide sequence: TGTGCAAGTCGCTTAGCGGGAGGGCCCTCCTACGAGCAGTACTTC. The chain joins TRBV12-2 to TRBJ2-7; the table assigns TRBD2, which was not confirmed against the DNA. TRBV12-2 is noted as a pseudogene. This CDR3 region has 15 residues.

This sequence joins TRBV30 and TRBJ1-2; a possible D gene is TRBD1 (5 bases). Trimming took 0 bases from V and 3 from J, leaving 14 bases between them. The CDR3 contains 15 residues. Germline V CDR1 and CDR2: GTSNPN, SVGIG (reference sequence). CDR3 residues: CAWSVQSWGDYGYTF. The CDR3 DNA reads as TGTGCCTGGAGTGTACAATCCTGGGGGGACTATGGCTACACCTTC.